A selection of T cell receptor beta chains follows, all from one sample in a study of response to subunit inactivated influenza vaccine. One entry per CDR3 protein results from TCRdb running MiXCR on the RT-PCR reads. The sample carries about 520,000 distinct CDR3 sequences, around 25% recorded once. Sequencing used CD4+ T cells sorted from PBMCs, obtained about 5 days after vaccination. The receptors originated from a man aged 50 to 59 who received an inactivated influenza vaccine. Both conserved end residues are part of each CDR3. Fields, in order: V gene, clone size, J gene, D gene, CDR3 DNA, CDR3 protein. A D gene is named only where the DNA matches it firmly. The size of a clone is reported for some rows only, either as once, few or many, or as a class for expanded clones.

TRBV7-3	-	TRBJ2-3	-	TGTGCCAGCAGCCGGGGGAGCTCAGATACGCAGTATTTT	CASSRGSSDTQYF
TRBV15	-	TRBJ2-5	-	TGTGCCACCAGCAGAGAGGTGAAAGAGACCCAGTACTTC	CATSREVKETQYF
TRBV3-1	few	TRBJ2-2	-	TGTGCCAGCAGCCAAGCCTCGGTCCGGGAGCTGTTTTTT	CASSQASVRELFF
TRBV11-2	few	TRBJ2-7	TRBD1	TGTGCCAGCAGCTACGGACAGGAGCCCTACGAGCAGTACTTC	CASSYGQEPYEQYF
TRBV6-2/TRBV6-3	once	TRBJ2-4	TRBD1	TGTGCCAGCAGACCCGGGACAGGGTCGGTTCCAGCCAAAAACATTCAGTACTTC	CASRPGTGSVPAKNIQYF
TRBV6-5	few	TRBJ2-4	TRBD1	TGTGCCAGCAGTTCCTTCGGACAGGGAGGACAGTACTTC	CASSSFGQGGQYF
TRBV7-9	few	TRBJ2-4	-	TGTGCCAGCAGCACAGAAGGGGTAGCCAAAAACATTCAGTACTTC	CASSTEGVAKNIQYF
TRBV3-1	-	TRBJ2-1	TRBD2	TGTGCCAGCAGCCCAACAGCGGGAGGAGAGCAGTTCTTC	CASSPTAGGEQFF
TRBV7-8	many	TRBJ1-2	-	TGTGCCAGCAGCTCCCCGACGGATAACTATGGCTACACCTTC	CASSSPTDNYGYTF
TRBV2	-	TRBJ2-5	-	TGTGCCAGCGGGTCAACGGGGCTGTACCAAGAGACCCAGTACTTC	CASGSTGLYQETQYF
TRBV20-1	few	TRBJ2-1	-	TGCAGTGCTAGAATTGTCTCCAATGAGCAGTTCTTC	CSARIVSNEQFF
TRBV6-2/TRBV6-3	-	TRBJ1-6	TRBD1	TGTGCCAGCAGGGGACAGAGCTCCTATAATTCACCCCTCCACTTT	CASRGQSSYNSPLHF
TRBV4-2	-	TRBJ2-4	TRBD1	TGTGCCAGCAGCCAATCCAGGACAGGACAATTAGCCAAAAACATTCAGTACTTC	CASSQSRTGQLAKNIQYF
TRBV12-3/TRBV12-4	few	TRBJ2-5	-	TGTGCCAGCAGCCGACTCCTTGAAGAGACCCAGTACTTC	CASSRLLEETQYF
TRBV7-2	few	TRBJ2-5	TRBD2	TGTGCCAGCAGCTTCTTAGCGGGAGCAGGAGAAGAGACCCAGTACTTC	CASSFLAGAGEETQYF
TRBV5-1	-	TRBJ1-1	-	TGCGCCAGCAGCTTAAGTGAGCAGCGGTACACTGAAGCTTTCTTT	CASSLSEQRYTEAFF
TRBV6-1	few	TRBJ2-7	TRBD2	TGTGCCAGCAGTGAATCTCCACGGGGACTAGCGTCCTACGAGCAGTACTTC	CASSESPRGLASYEQYF
TRBV7-3	-	TRBJ2-1	TRBD2	TGTGCCAGCAGCGCCGGGGAGGGAGGCTCCTACAATGAGCAGTTCTTC	CASSAGEGGSYNEQFF
TRBV20-1	-	TRBJ2-1	TRBD1	TGCAGTGCTAGTCTCAGGGGGCTTGGTGGATTCAATGAGCAGTTCTTC	CSASLRGLGGFNEQFF
TRBV20-1	few	TRBJ2-7	-	TGCAGTGCTAGAGGTGGGGCGGGGACAGCCTACGAGCAGTACTTC	CSARGGAGTAYEQYF
TRBV6-6	many	TRBJ2-5	-	TGTGCCAGCACCTGGAGCCAAGAGACCCAGTACTTC	CASTWSQETQYF
TRBV2	-	TRBJ2-2	-	TGTGCCAGCAGTGAATCCCGCGTTACCGGGGAGCTGTTTTTT	CASSESRVTGELFF
TRBV7-9	-	TRBJ2-1	TRBD2	TGTGCCAGCAGCTTAGAGAGCGGTCGGGGGGTGGAGCAGTTCTTC	CASSLESGRGVEQFF
TRBV7-9	-	TRBJ2-3	-	TGTGCCAGCAGCCTTAGGACGATCACAGATACGCAGTATTTT	CASSLRTITDTQYF
TRBV3-1	-	TRBJ1-5	-	TGTGCCAGCAGCCAAGGCTCGCGGAGCAATCAGCCCCAGCATTTT	CASSQGSRSNQPQHF
TRBV7-6	-	TRBJ2-3	-	TGTGCCAGCAGCTCCCTATCTGGAAGTGGAGATACGCAGTATTTT	CASSSLSGSGDTQYF
TRBV4-2	-	TRBJ2-2	-	TGTGCCAGCAGCCGGAACACCGGGACACCGACCGGGGAGCTGTTTTTT	CASSRNTGTPTGELFF
TRBV9	-	TRBJ2-5	-	TGTGCCAGCAGCGTGCAGGGCTCGTACCAAGAGACCCAGTACTTC	CASSVQGSYQETQYF
TRBV20-1	-	TRBJ1-6	-	TGCAGTGCTAAGGGGAATTCACCCCTCCACTTT	CSAKGNSPLHF
TRBV4-3	-	TRBJ1-5	-	TGCGCCAGCAGCCAAGGCTGGCGGAACAATCAGCCCCAGCATTTT	CASSQGWRNNQPQHF
TRBV11-3	-	TRBJ2-5	-	TGTGCCAGCAGCCTACGGACAGCCCCAGGGACCCAGTACTTC	CASSLRTAPGTQYF
TRBV20-1	many	TRBJ2-3	-	TGCAGTGCTAGTCGGCGGGACCCCATCACAGATACGCAGTATTTT	CSASRRDPITDTQYF
TRBV6-1	few	TRBJ2-5	-	TGTGCCAGCTCAAACCGGGACTGGGGGGAAGAGACCCAGTACTTC	CASSNRDWGEETQYF
TRBV29-1	-	TRBJ2-1	-	TGCAGCGTTTGGTTACGTACAGGGTCGTACAATGAGCAGTTCTTC	CSVWLRTGSYNEQFF
TRBV20-1	many	TRBJ2-7	-	TGCAGTGCTAAGACCAGGGGACGTGAGCAGTACTTC	CSAKTRGREQYF
TRBV29-1	few	TRBJ2-7	-	TGCAGCGTTGTCGGGGACTACGAGCAGTACTTC	CSVVGDYEQYF
TRBV10-3	-	TRBJ2-2	-	TGTGCCATCAGGCTCGGACTTGCCGGGGAGCTGTTTTTT	CAIRLGLAGELFF
TRBV7-9	-	TRBJ1-5	TRBD1	TGTGCCAGCAGCTCGGGACAGGGGTTTAATCAGCCCCAGCATTTT	CASSSGQGFNQPQHF
TRBV12-3/TRBV12-4	-	TRBJ1-1	-	TGTGCCAGCGCAAAGGATGGTGAAGCTTTCTTT	CASAKDGEAFF
TRBV28	-	TRBJ2-6	-	TGTGCCAGCAGTTTAGGGATGGCCCGCCTCTCTGGGGCCAACGTCCTGACTTTC	CASSLGMARLSGANVLTF
TRBV12-3/TRBV12-4	-	TRBJ1-1	-	TGTGCCAGCAGTTTCTCCCCCCGCGGGCCTACGGATGCTTTCTTT	CASSFSPRGPTDAFF
TRBV20-1	few	TRBJ2-3	-	TGCAGTGCAAAAGCTGATACGCAGTATTTT	CSAKADTQYF
TRBV20-1	-	TRBJ2-3	TRBD2	TGCAGTGCTAGGGGCGGGGGAGATACGCAGTATTTT	CSARGGGDTQYF
TRBV7-9	few	TRBJ2-5	-	TGTGCCAGCAGCTACGCCGTCCGGGGGCGCGAGACCCAGTACTTC	CASSYAVRGRETQYF
TRBV12-3/TRBV12-4	-	TRBJ1-5	-	TGTGCCAGCAGTTTGACAGCCCTAAATCAGCCCCAGCATTTT	CASSLTALNQPQHF
TRBV28	-	TRBJ2-7	-	TGTGCCAGCAGTTCCGGGACCCAGACCGTCTCCTACGAGCAGTACTTC	CASSSGTQTVSYEQYF